These 17 T cell receptor beta chains originate from one sample sequenced in a study of molecular identifiers for immune sequencing clone quantification. Via MiXCR, TCRdb re-called the PCR reads, giving one row per CDR3 protein. The sample has approximately 550,000 distinct CDR3 sequences, roughly 23% seen once; the top ten hold 0.65% to 0.95%. Sequencing used naive CD8+ T cells from blood, with Jurkat cell RNA spiked in. Indicated subset: FACS-sorted CD8+CD4-CCR7+CD45RA+ naive T cells. These receptors came from a human donor in good health. Some libraries in this study had Jurkat cell RNA spiked in.

The rearrangement joins TRBV12-3 or TRBV12-4 to TRBJ1-3, with 8 bases fitting TRBD1. V was clipped by 5 bases and J by 3 bases; unmatched bases: 3. This CDR3 has 14 amino acids. The CDR3 here is CASSLTGVGNTIYF. In nucleotides, the CDR3 is TGTGCCAGCAGTCTGACAGGGGTTGGAAACACCATATATTTT.

This chain links TRBV12-3 or TRBV12-4 with TRBJ2-3; 12 positions match TRBD2. V was pared by 2 bases and J by 2 bases, with 14 bases of the junction left unmatched. The CDR3 loop spans 20 amino acids. Written as DNA, the CDR3 is TGTGCCAGCAGTTTACCCTTCGTTCTAGCGGGGGGGAAACTCACAGATACGCAGTATTTT. Encoded protein: CASSLPFVLAGGKLTDTQYF.

With regard to this clonotype: A read error may be the cause here, since a much bigger clone is one base away. V gene TRBV19 combines with J gene TRBJ2-3, with TRBD1 as a possible D gene (6 bases). This CDR3 is 15 amino acids long. Trimming pared 4 bases from V and 2 bases from J, leaving 13 bases between. Germline V lookup: CDR1 LNHDA, CDR2 SQIVND (reference sequence). In nucleotides, the CDR3 is TGTGCCAGTAGTAAAACTAGGGGGATCACAGATACGCAGTATTTT. This sequence encodes CASSKTRGITDTQYF. Filled out from reference TRBV19 and TRBJ2-3, the complete variable domain reads DGGITQSPKYLFRKEGQNVTLSCEQNLNHDAMYWYRQDPGQGLRLIYYSQIVNDFQKGDIAEGYSVSREKKESFPLTVTSAQKNPTAFYLCASSKTRGITDTQYFGPGTRLTVL.

The chain is built from TRBV6-5 and TRBJ2-7; D is uncertain. Germline values: CDR1 MNHEY, CDR2 SVGAGI. The germline V and J ends were trimmed by 0 bases and 9 bases, with 12 bases remaining between them. This CDR3 is built from 13 residues. DNA of the CDR3: TGTGCCAGCAGTTACTCGTTTCGGGCGTGGCAGTACTTC. Residues: CASSYSFRAWQYF.

This clonotype was seen a few times. The chain joins TRBV27 to TRBJ2-1; the match to TRBD1 covers 9 bases. The CDR3 has 14 residues. J lost 9 bases, V lost 4 bases, and 7 bases had no gene match. The V gene's germline CDR1 is MNHEY and CDR2 SMNVEV (reference sequence). The CDR3 sequence is CASSSGTGLVEQFF. CDR3 DNA sequence: TGTGCCAGCAGTTCCGGGACAGGGCTGGTTGAGCAGTTCTTC.

This clonotype was seen repeatedly, ten times or more. This sequence joins TRBV6-2 or TRBV6-3 and TRBJ1-1, with D hard to call. This CDR3 contains 12 residues. CDR1 and CDR2 from the germline V gene are MNHEY and SVGEGT. V lost 6 bases to trimming and J lost 10 bases, with 15 bases between them. CDR3 sequence: CASREDPFRAFF. CDR3 nucleotide sequence: TGTGCCAGCAGGGAAGACCCATTCCGAGCTTTCTTT.

This clonotype was counted only a few times. The chain joins TRBV14 to TRBJ1-1; D remains unclear. Trimming stripped 0 bases from V and 6 bases from J, with 14 bases between. There are 15 residues in the CDR3. Germline V CDR1 and CDR2: SGHDN, FVKESK. The CDR3, as DNA: TGTGCCAGCAGCCAAGAAGTGGGCAGGTACGCTGAAGCTTTCTTT. Amino acids: CASSQEVGRYAEAFF.

Many counts were recorded for this clonotype. V and J are TRBV29-1 and TRBJ2-2; the match to TRBD1 covers 7 bases. Germline assignment: CDR1 SQVTM and CDR2 ANQGSEA. The CDR3 runs 13 residues. With 7 bases clipped from V and 1 base from J, the junction kept 3 bases outside the gene matches. The CDR3 DNA sequence: TGCAGCGCGTGGACAGGGAACACCGGGGAGCTGTTTTTT. Protein sequence: CSAWTGNTGELFF.

The chain couples TRBV5-6 to TRBJ2-3; TRBD1 matches 8 bases. The CDR3 sequence is 15 residues long. The V and J ends lost 3 bases and 2 bases, in that order; junction bases with no gene match: 5. Germline V lookup: CDR1 SGHDT, CDR2 YYEEEE. The CDR3 DNA is TGTGCCAGCAGCTATGGACAGGGACACACAGATACGCAGTATTTT. It yields the protein CASSYGQGHTDTQYF.

The V and J genes are TRBV11-2 and TRBJ2-1, with D tentatively TRBD2 (6 bases). Germline CDR1 SGHAT, CDR2 FQNNGV. This CDR3 spans 12 amino acids. Between the trimmed V and J ends, which lost 3 bases and 15 bases, there was a span of 15 bases. CDR3 coding DNA: TGTGCCAGCAGCTTTACTAGCCCCGTAATGTTCTTC. Its translation is CASSFTSPVMFF.

This clonotype was observed a few times. The V call is TRBV7-9, the J call TRBJ1-2, with D perhaps TRBD1 (5 bases). In germline, CDR1 is SEHNR, CDR2 FQNEAQ (reference sequence). V lost 1 base to trimming and J lost 8 bases, with 14 bases between them. The CDR3 consists of 14 residues. For the CDR3, the DNA is TGTGCCAGCAGCTTAGTGGGAACAGGCAGCGGCTACACCTTC. This codes for CASSLVGTGSGYTF.

The chain links TRBV7-9 to TRBJ2-7; possible D gene TRBD2, 7 bases. CDR1 SEHNR and CDR2 FQNEAQ come from the germline V gene (reference sequence). The CDR3 loop spans 16 amino acids. Between the trimmed V and J ends, which lost 5 bases and 1 base, there was a span of 18 bases. The CDR3 loop reads CASSPKGGDHSYEQYF. The CDR3 DNA sequence: TGTGCCAGCAGCCCTAAGGGGGGGGACCATTCCTACGAGCAGTACTTC.

There are many counts of this clonotype. The rearrangement joins TRBV7-9 to TRBJ2-7, with unresolved D. CDR3 size: 15 residues. Germline CDR1 reads SEHNR; CDR2 reads FQNEAQ (reference sequence). The ends were cut back, 5 bases at V and 0 bases at J, with 14 bases in the middle. CDR3 in amino acids: CASSPPVGTSYEQYF. The CDR3, as DNA: TGTGCCAGCAGCCCCCCCGTGGGAACCTCCTACGAGCAGTACTTC.

With respect to this clonotype: A much larger clone differs by one base, so this may be a read error. The chain carries TRBV7-8 and TRBJ1-1; D uncertain. The CDR3 extends over 14 amino acids. Germline lookup yields CDR1 SGHVS and CDR2 FQNEAQ. CDR3 bases: TGTGCCAGCAGCTTAGCCGGGCGACACACTGTAGCTTTCTTT. Residues: CASSLAGRHTVAFF.

This clonotype was picked up many times. The CDR3 is CASKLDGTANYGYTF. CDR3 coding DNA: TGTGCCAGCAAACTAGACGGGACCGCTAACTATGGCTACACCTTC. This chain joins TRBV7-9 and TRBJ1-2; the D gene is possibly TRBD1 (5 bases). Looked up from germline, CDR1 is SEHNR and CDR2 is FQNEAQ (reference sequence). V was pared by 7 bases and J by 0 bases, with 15 bases between. This CDR3 has 15 amino acids.

This sequence joins TRBV27 and TRBJ1-5, with a possible D match to TRBD1 (5 bases). Germline assignment: CDR1 MNHEY and CDR2 SMNVEV (reference sequence). The CDR3 covers 14 residues. V was trimmed by 1 base and J by 7 bases, leaving 11 bases between them. The CDR3 DNA reads as TGTGCCAGCAGTTTATTCCAGGGAAGGCAGCCCCAGCATTTT. This sequence encodes CASSLFQGRQPQHF.

This clonotype was seen repeatedly, ten times or more. This chain connects TRBV12-3 or TRBV12-4 to TRBJ1-4; perhaps TRBD1 as D (5 bases). V lost 8 bases and J 5 bases, leaving 9 bases between the germline ends. There are 12 residues in the CDR3. This CDR3 reads CASQGPNEKLFF. As DNA, the CDR3 is TGTGCCAGCCAGGGACCAAATGAAAAACTGTTTTTT.